This TCR beta chain originates from a study of blood T cell repertoires in COVID-19. About the study: The cDNA or gDNA used as material had been derived from T cells, B-cell-depleted T cells, or PBMCs.

Study processing details: Scientists estimated how many nucleated cells there were by amplifying reference gene primers. Generated by immunoSEQ multiplex PCR, the TCRdb table keeps only in-frame clones and is missing some. V and J calls and clone size are those listed in that table; D and trimming were worked out from the DNA. This table has roughly 250,000 clones, approximately 83% appearing once. Sequencing used peripheral blood. The sequence derives from a woman older than 75 with acute or convalescent COVID-19.

CDR3 DNA: TGCGCCAGCAGCCCACCGGGGGACAGGGTAATGGAGACCCAGTACTTC. Residues: CASSPPGDRVMETQYF. The chain couples TRBV4-1 to TRBJ2-5; 9 bases fit TRBD1. J gave up 5 bases and V 4 bases, and 11 bases lay outside the gene matches. The CDR3 totals 16 residues. Per the germline V gene, CDR1 is MGHRA and CDR2 is YSYEKL.